This TCR beta chain was recovered during a study of T-cell reconstitution after alpha-beta-depleted transplantation in children. The CDR3 totals 17 residues. Germline CDR1 reads LNHNV; CDR2 reads YYDKDF (reference sequence). Trimming removed 3 bases at V and 0 bases at J, with 16 bases between. Unique molecular identifiers were incorporated when the TCRbeta library was constructed. TCRdb re-called the PCR reads with MiXCR, one entry per CDR3 protein. Here the sample spans about a million distinct CDR3 sequences, roughly 29% being singletons. The specimen was PBMCs, mostly from graft donor cells, collected 360 days after TCRalphabeta/CD19-depleted stem cell transplant. V usage is TRBV15 and J usage is TRBJ2-3; D gene uncertain. This receptor was identified in a boy younger than two who had a stem cell transplant for SCID, so the T cells may come from the graft donor. Written as DNA, the CDR3 is TGTGCCACCAGCAGGCCTCTCCTGGGGTCGAGCACAGATACGCAGTATTTT. Translating it yields CATSRPLLGSSTDTQYF.